Below, 2 T cell receptor beta chains from the same sample are listed, as sequenced in a study of T cell changes during pregnancy in multiple sclerosis. Method: immunoSEQ multiplex PCR; TCRdb's copy keeps in-frame clones and lacks some. The profile shows 91,000 or so clones, roughly 92% of them singletons. The material sequenced was peripheral blood, taken after pregnancy. Receptors originate from a female donor with multiple sclerosis, enrolled in a pregnancy study.

The J gene is TRBJ2-3, the V gene TRBV4-3; TRBD2 matches at 10 bases. Germline V gene data show CDR1 as LGHNA and CDR2 as YSLEER. Unmatched junction bases numbered 5, after V lost 3 bases and J lost 2 bases. CDR3 length: 16 amino acids. CDR3 in amino acids: CASSHRTSGPTDTQYF. The DNA of the CDR3 is TGCGCCAGCAGCCATAGGACTAGCGGACCCACAGATACGCAGTATTTT.

The chain joins TRBV6-1 to TRBJ1-2; 8 nucleotides agree with TRBD1. V lost 5 bases to trimming and J lost 3 bases; unmatched junction nucleotides: 8. The CDR3 covers 15 residues. Per germline, CDR1 MNHNS and CDR2 SASEGT. In DNA form, the CDR3 reads TGTGCCAGCAGTTCTGGACAGGGCTCTGACTATGGCTACACCTTC. Its protein is CASSSGQGSDYGYTF.